The 4 T cell receptor beta chains given below trace back to one sample, sequenced in a study of blood T cell repertoires in COVID-19. Sequenced by immunoSEQ multiplex PCR; TCRdb stores in-frame clones only, minus some. The sample holds more than 300,000 clones; around 89% are singletons and the top ten take less than 1.5%. Sequenced input: PBMCs or T cells enriched from blood (not recorded which). These receptors originate from a woman younger than 30 who had recovered from COVID-19.

The chain couples TRBV27 to TRBJ1-5, with a tentative D call TRBD1 (5 bases). Germline values: CDR1 MNHEY, CDR2 SMNVEV (reference sequence). The CDR3 sequence is 14 residues long. The germline V and J ends were trimmed by 2 bases and 5 bases, with 10 bases remaining between them. The CDR3 protein is CASSLMAGYQPQHF. Written as DNA, the CDR3 is TGTGCCAGCAGTTTAATGGCAGGGTATCAGCCCCAGCATTTT.

The chain employs TRBV5-6 and TRBJ1-1, with D possibly matching TRBD1 (6 bases). V was cut by 4 bases and J by 6 bases, with 13 bases left in between. The germline gives CDR1 SGHDT, CDR2 YYEEEE. CDR3 length equals 13 residues. The CDR3 DNA follows: TGTGCCAGCAGCCTCCAACCAGGGGCTGAAGCTTTCTTT. Translation: CASSLQPGAEAFF. The whole variable domain, remainder taken from reference TRBV5-6 and TRBJ1-1, is DAGVTQSPTHLIKTRGQQVTLRCSPKSGHDTVSWYQQALGQGPQFIFQYYEEEERQRGNFPDRFSGHQFPNYSSELNVNALLLGDSALYLCASSLQPGAEAFFGQGTRLTVV.

The chain recombines TRBV5-1 with TRBJ2-2, with 13 bases aligning to TRBD2. The CDR3 sequence is 15 residues long. V was pared by 4 bases and J by 5 bases, with 2 bases of the junction left unmatched. CDR1 is SGHRS, CDR2 YFSETQ, per germline. CDR3 residues: CASSLGLAGTGELFF. In nucleotides, the CDR3 is TGCGCCAGCAGCCTGGGACTAGCGGGGACCGGGGAGCTGTTTTTT.

The chain joins TRBV27 to TRBJ1-6; the D gene is possibly TRBD1 (6 bases). Looked up from germline, CDR1 is MNHEY and CDR2 is SMNVEV (reference sequence). V shed 0 bases and J shed 7 bases, with 13 bases lying between them. CDR3 length: 16 amino acids. CDR3 amino acids: CASSLSKQGINSPLHF. The CDR3 coding sequence is TGTGCCAGCAGTTTATCTAAACAGGGAATCAATTCACCCCTCCACTTT.